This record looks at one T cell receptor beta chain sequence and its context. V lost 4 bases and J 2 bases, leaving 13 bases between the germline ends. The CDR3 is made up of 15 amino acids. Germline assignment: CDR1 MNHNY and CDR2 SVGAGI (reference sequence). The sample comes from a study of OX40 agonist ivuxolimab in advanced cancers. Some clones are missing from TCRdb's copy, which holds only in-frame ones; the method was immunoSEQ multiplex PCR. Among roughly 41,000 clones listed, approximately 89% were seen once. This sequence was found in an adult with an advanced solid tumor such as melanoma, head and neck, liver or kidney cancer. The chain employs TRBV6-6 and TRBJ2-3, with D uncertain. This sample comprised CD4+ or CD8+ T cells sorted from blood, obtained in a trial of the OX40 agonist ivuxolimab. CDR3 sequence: CASSFLVRTTDTQYF. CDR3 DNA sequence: TGTGCCAGCAGTTTTCTAGTAAGAACCACAGATACGCAGTATTTT.